This TCR beta chain came from a study of blood T cell repertoires in COVID-19. Only in-frame clones appear in the TCRdb table, and some are missing; sequencing was by immunoSEQ multiplex PCR. The data contain around 30,000 clones, 75% to 90% of them singletons. Trimming cost V 0 bases and J 0 bases, with 20 bases left between them. The CDR3 runs to 19 residues. CDR1 is LGHDT and CDR2 is YNNKEL in the germline V gene (reference sequence). This chain connects TRBV3-1 (or the pseudogene TRBV3-2) to TRBJ2-5, with D possibly being TRBD2 (6 bases). Material: peripheral blood. This clonotype was obtained from a human donor in a cohort sampled during active COVID-19. CDR3 coding DNA: TGTGCCAGCAGCCAAGATATGGGGACGGGGGTGGTAAACCAAGAGACCCAGTACTTC. Translation: CASSQDMGTGVVNQETQYF.